Listed here is a single T cell receptor (beta chain). This entry comes from a study of blood T cell repertoires in COVID-19. The germline CDR1 and CDR2 sequences are MDHEN and SYDVKM. CDR3 size: 16 residues. Trimming removed 4 bases from V and 1 base from J, with 14 bases in between. Study processing details: Nucleated cell number was recorded as an estimate derived from reference gene primer amplification. Libraries were prepared by immunoSEQ multiplex PCR; TCRdb keeps only in-frame clonotypes and omits some of them. The DNA was the basis for D and trimming; V, J and clone size are from that table. The sample yields over 90,000 clones, approximately 79% seen once.

The source of this sequence is a man aged 70 or older with COVID-19, enrolled during active disease. The sample consisted of peripheral blood. This chain connects TRBV28 to TRBJ1-5; D call uncertain. The CDR3 protein is CASSSPGVSSNQPQHF. Written as DNA, the CDR3 is TGTGCCAGCAGTTCTCCCGGGGTCAGCAGCAATCAGCCCCAGCATTTT. The complete variable domain, with remaining parts taken from reference TRBV28 and TRBJ1-5, reads DVKVTQSSRYLVKRTGEKVFLECVQDMDHENMFWYRQDPGLGLRLIYFSYDVKMKEKGDIPEGYSVSREKKERFSLILESASTNQTSMYLCASSSPGVSSNQPQHFGDGTRLSIL.